The present entry profiles one TCR beta chain with its context. No antigen is known for it. Profiling relied on immunoSEQ multiplex PCR, and the TCRdb table lists in-frame clones only, not all of them. The sample has under 20,000 clones, roughly 85% seen once; the top ten hold approximately 60%. The data are from a study of OX40 agonist ivuxolimab in advanced cancers. The wider study: With a range of roughly 20 to 79, age averaged roughly 61 years, and about 80% were male. Study-level points and caveats: The expanded peripheral T cells' antigen specificity was not determined.

Baseline was the first blood sampling point, followed by cycle 4 day 1 and cycle 7 day 1. This CDR3 comprises 14 residues. CDR1 and CDR2 (germline): SEHNR, FQNEAQ (reference sequence). The V gene lost 3 bases and the J gene lost 4 bases, with 12 bases spanning the gap. This chain links TRBV7-9 with TRBJ1-2; D gene unclear. The sequence came from an adult with an advanced solid tumor such as melanoma, head and neck, liver or kidney cancer. The sequencing used CD4+ or CD8+ T cells sorted from blood, collected in a trial of the OX40 agonist ivuxolimab. The CDR3 reads CASSLTASAYGYTF. The CDR3 bases are TGTGCCAGCAGCTTGACCGCGTCTGCCTATGGCTACACCTTC.